Listed below are T cell receptor beta chains from one sample, sequenced in a study of post-analysis software for immune sequencing data. TCRdb redid the calling of the PCR reads with MiXCR, one entry per CDR3 protein. The sample shows about 540,000 distinct CDR3 sequences, under 40% of them seen only once. Sequenced material: blood. The receptors originated from a girl aged 2-17 years with multiple sclerosis. The CDR3 runs from the conserved cysteine through the conserved F or W. A D gene is named only where the DNA matches it firmly. Clone size is stated in some rows and not others, as once, few, many or a class when expanded.

TRBD2,few,TRBV4-1,TRBJ2-3,TGCGCCAGCAGCCAAGACGGACTAGCGGGGGGGCTCAGTTCGGCAGATACGCAGTATTTT,CASSQDGLAGGLSSADTQYF
NA,many,TRBV25-1,TRBJ2-7,TGTGCCAGCAGTCAGGGGGGAACCTACGAGCAGTACTTC,CASSQGGTYEQYF
NA,few,TRBV7-3,TRBJ2-5,TGTGCCAGCAGCAACCGGGGGACGGAGACCCAGTACTTC,CASSNRGTETQYF
NA,few,TRBV19,TRBJ2-7,TGTGCCAGTAGGTCCGCCCGTGGCTACGAGCAGTACTTC,CASRSARGYEQYF
TRBD1,once,TRBV29-1,TRBJ2-5,TGCAGCGTTCGTAGGGGGCGAGGGGAGACCCAGTACTTC,CSVRRGRGETQYF
NA,NA,TRBV28,TRBJ2-5,TGTGCCAGCAGTCACAATCCCGGCACCCAAGAGACCCAGTACTTC,CASSHNPGTQETQYF
NA,NA,TRBV12-3/TRBV12-4,TRBJ1-1,TGTGCCAGCACCCTGTACGAGGGAGGCACTGAAGCTTTCTTT,CASTLYEGGTEAFF
TRBD2,few,TRBV29-1,TRBJ2-5,TGCAGCGTCAAAGCGGGGGGGCTTGAAGAGACCCAGTACTTC,CSVKAGGLEETQYF
NA,NA,TRBV2,TRBJ2-1,TGTGCCAGCAGTGATGGCAGGGAGAGGTATGAGCAGTTCTTC,CASSDGRERYEQFF
NA,few,TRBV7-8,TRBJ1-5,TGTGCCAGCAGCTTAGCGCTGTCAGGGGATAGGGATCAGCCCCAGCATTTT,CASSLALSGDRDQPQHF
NA,NA,TRBV4-1,TRBJ2-7,TGCGCCAGCAGCCAAGGGATCCAGGGGAACTCCTACGAGCAGTACTTC,CASSQGIQGNSYEQYF
NA,few,TRBV20-1,TRBJ2-5,TGCAGTGCTAACCGGGGGCCTCAAGAGACCCAGTACTTC,CSANRGPQETQYF
TRBD1,few,TRBV6-5,TRBJ1-6,TGTGCCAGCAGGAACGGACAGGGCGGTTCACCCCTCCACTTT,CASRNGQGGSPLHF
NA,few,TRBV20-1,TRBJ1-2,TGCAGTGCTTCTTCGGGCTGGAAGGGTGGCTACACCTTC,CSASSGWKGGYTF
NA,few,TRBV20-1,TRBJ2-3,TGCAGTGCTAGGGGAGCTCGGTTAGCAGATACGCAGTATTTT,CSARGARLADTQYF
NA,NA,TRBV20-1,TRBJ1-2,TGCAGTGCGATAAACAGGGAAAACTATGGCTACACCTTC,CSAINRENYGYTF
NA,NA,TRBV4-1,TRBJ1-6,TGCGCCAGCAGCCAAGGCCCTTTGGGACCGCCGGACTATAATTCACCCCTCCACTTT,CASSQGPLGPPDYNSPLHF
NA,few,TRBV29-1,TRBJ2-6,TGCAGCGTTGCTGGTTTCCGGACCGGGGCCAACGTCCTGACTTTC,CSVAGFRTGANVLTF
NA,NA,TRBV16,TRBJ2-5,TGTGCCAGCAGCGGGATAGTGCAAGAGACCCAGTACTTC,CASSGIVQETQYF
NA,many,TRBV5-1,TRBJ2-5,TGCGCCAGCAGCTTTGAGGGGAAAGAGACCCAGTACTTC,CASSFEGKETQYF
NA,NA,TRBV6-5,TRBJ2-7,TGTGCCAGCAGTCACCCTACAGGGCGACTGGTCTACGAGCAGTACTTC,CASSHPTGRLVYEQYF
NA,NA,TRBV10-3,TRBJ1-1,TGTGCCATCAGTGAGAGGGCTACAGAAACTGAAGCTTTCTTT,CAISERATETEAFF
NA,NA,TRBV29-1,TRBJ2-1,TGCAGTCTAGAAGGGGGATCGGATGAGCAGTTCTTC,CSLEGGSDEQFF
TRBD1,NA,TRBV27,TRBJ1-2,TGTGCCAGCAGTTTGCTCAGGGGGCAGGATGGCCACACCTTC,CASSLLRGQDGHTF
NA,NA,TRBV4-3,TRBJ2-4,TGCGCCAGCAGCCAAGAAGGACAAAGTCAGCAGTACTTC,CASSQEGQSQQYF
NA,NA,TRBV19,TRBJ2-5,TGTGCCAGTAGTCCGGGAAACCTGGACCAAGAGACCCAGTACTTC,CASSPGNLDQETQYF
NA,NA,TRBV20-1,TRBJ2-1,TGCAGTGCCAGAAAACCTAGCAGGGGGGCTTCGAATGAGCAGTTCTTC,CSARKPSRGASNEQFF
NA,NA,TRBV10-1,TRBJ2-1,TGCGCCAGCAGGGACAACTACAATGAGCAGTTCTTC,CASRDNYNEQFF
NA,few,TRBV20-1,TRBJ2-3,TGCAGTGCTAGAGATGGGGCTCGAGCTAGCACAGATACGCAGTATTTT,CSARDGARASTDTQYF
TRBD1,few,TRBV25-1,TRBJ2-6,TGTGCCAGCAGTCCGGACAGGGTCATTAAATCTGGGGCCAACGTCCTGACTTTC,CASSPDRVIKSGANVLTF